This TCR beta chain originates from a study of T cell responses to AZD1222 COVID-19 vaccine. Overall study context: Analyses pooled second doses at about 4 or about 12 weeks. Notes on the study in general: Scientists sampled the repertoires only once the peak T cell response had passed. Spike-specific TCR breadth and depth both grew after two AZD1222 doses. Of the AZD1222 recipients, only five to seven were seropositive at baseline.

Germline CDR1 is SEHNR and CDR2 is FQNEAQ (reference sequence). The V segment lost 3 bases and the J segment 14 bases; nucleotides outside the gene matches: 12. The CDR3 is 13 amino acids. Comments on this clone: What it binds is unknown.

Only in-frame clones appear in the TCRdb table, and some are missing; sequencing was by immunoSEQ multiplex PCR. The sample holds roughly 140,000 clones; around 89% are singletons and the top ten take over 3.5%. The sequenced sample was peripheral blood, obtained on day 0 of AZD1222 vaccination. The source of this sequence is an adult in good health. The genes are TRBV7-9 and TRBJ1-1; 7 bases align to TRBD1. In nucleotides, the CDR3 is TGTGCCAGCAGCTTGACAGGGCCCCACCCTCACTTCTTT. It specifies CASSLTGPHPHFF.